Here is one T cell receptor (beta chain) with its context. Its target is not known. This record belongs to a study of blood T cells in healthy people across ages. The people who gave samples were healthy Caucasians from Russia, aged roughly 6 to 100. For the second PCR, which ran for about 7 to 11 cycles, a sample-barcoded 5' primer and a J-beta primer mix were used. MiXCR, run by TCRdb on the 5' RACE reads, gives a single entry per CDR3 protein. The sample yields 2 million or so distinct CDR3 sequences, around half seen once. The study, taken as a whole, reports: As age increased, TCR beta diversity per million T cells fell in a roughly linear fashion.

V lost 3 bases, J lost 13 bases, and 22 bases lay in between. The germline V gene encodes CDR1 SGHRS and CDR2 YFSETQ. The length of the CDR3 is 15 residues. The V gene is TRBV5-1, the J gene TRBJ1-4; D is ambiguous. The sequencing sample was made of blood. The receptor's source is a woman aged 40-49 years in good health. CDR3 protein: CASSYTEGRNQALFF. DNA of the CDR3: TGCGCCAGCAGCTATACAGAGGGCCGCAACCAGGCACTGTTTTTT.